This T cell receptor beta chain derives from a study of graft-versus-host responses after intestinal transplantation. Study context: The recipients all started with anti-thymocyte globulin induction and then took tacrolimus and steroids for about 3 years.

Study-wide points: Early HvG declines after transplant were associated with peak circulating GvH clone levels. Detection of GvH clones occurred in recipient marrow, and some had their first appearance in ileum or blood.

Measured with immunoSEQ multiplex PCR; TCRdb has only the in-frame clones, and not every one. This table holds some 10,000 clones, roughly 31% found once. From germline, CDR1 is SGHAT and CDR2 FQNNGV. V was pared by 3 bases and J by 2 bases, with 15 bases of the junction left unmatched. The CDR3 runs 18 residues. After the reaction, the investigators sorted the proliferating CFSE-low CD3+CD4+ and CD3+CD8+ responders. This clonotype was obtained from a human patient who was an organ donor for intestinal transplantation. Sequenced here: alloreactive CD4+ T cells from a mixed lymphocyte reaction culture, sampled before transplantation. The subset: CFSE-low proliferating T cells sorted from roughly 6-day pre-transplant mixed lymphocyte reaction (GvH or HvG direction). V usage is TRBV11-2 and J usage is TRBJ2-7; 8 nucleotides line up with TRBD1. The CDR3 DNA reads TGTGCCAGCAGCTTCTACCCGCAGGGGGCCCGAATAACCTACGAGCAGTACTTC. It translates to CASSFYPQGARITYEQYF. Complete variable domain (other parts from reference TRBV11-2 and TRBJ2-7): EAGVAQSPRYKIIEKRQSVAFWCNPISGHATLYWYQQILGQGPKLLIQFQNNGVVDDSQLPKDRFSAERLKGVDSTLKIQPAKLEDSAVYLCASSFYPQGARITYEQYFGPGTRLTVT.